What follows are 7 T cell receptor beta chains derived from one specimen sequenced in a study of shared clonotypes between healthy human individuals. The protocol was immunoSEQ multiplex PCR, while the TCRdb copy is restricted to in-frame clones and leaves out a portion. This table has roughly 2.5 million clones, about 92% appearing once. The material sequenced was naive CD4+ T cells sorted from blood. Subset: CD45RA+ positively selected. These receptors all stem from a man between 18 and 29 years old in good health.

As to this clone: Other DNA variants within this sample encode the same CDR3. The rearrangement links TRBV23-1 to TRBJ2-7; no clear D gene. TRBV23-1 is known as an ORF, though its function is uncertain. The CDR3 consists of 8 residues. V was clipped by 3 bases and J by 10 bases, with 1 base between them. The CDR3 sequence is CASSHQYF. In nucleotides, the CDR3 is TGCGCCAGCAGTCACCAGTACTTC.

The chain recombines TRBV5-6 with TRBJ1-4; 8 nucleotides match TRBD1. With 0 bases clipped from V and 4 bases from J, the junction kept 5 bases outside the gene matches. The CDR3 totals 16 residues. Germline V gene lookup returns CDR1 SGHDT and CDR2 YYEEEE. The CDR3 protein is CASSLGRDRINEKLFF. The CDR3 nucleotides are TGTGCCAGCAGCTTGGGCCGGGACAGGATTAATGAAAAACTGTTTTTT.

CDR3 DNA sequence: TGTGCCAGCAGCAAGCCGACAGGTACGAACACTGAAGCTTTCTTT. This codes for CASSKPTGTNTEAFF. This chain connects TRBV7-3 to TRBJ1-1, with a possible D match to TRBD1 (6 bases). The V gene lost 5 bases and the J gene lost 1 base, with 14 bases spanning the gap. The CDR3 loop spans 15 amino acids. The germline gives CDR1 SGHTA, CDR2 FQGTGA.

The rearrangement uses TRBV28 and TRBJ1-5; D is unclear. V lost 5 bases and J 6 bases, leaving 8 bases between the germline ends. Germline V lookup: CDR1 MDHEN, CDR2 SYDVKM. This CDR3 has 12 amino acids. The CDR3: CASSLGIQPQHF. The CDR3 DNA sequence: TGTGCCAGCAGTCTCGGTATTCAGCCCCAGCATTTT.

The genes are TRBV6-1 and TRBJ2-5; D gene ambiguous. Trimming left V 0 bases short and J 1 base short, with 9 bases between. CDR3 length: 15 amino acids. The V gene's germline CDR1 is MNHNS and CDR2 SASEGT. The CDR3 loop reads CASSEAGKFQETQYF. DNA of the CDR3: TGTGCCAGCAGTGAAGCGGGAAAATTCCAAGAGACCCAGTACTTC.

Here the CDR3 DNA reads TGTGCCAGTAGTACCGTCGCCGGGACAGGGTCCTACGAGCAGTACTTC. Encoded protein: CASSTVAGTGSYEQYF. The chain carries TRBV19 and TRBJ2-7, with 9 bases fitting TRBD1. The J segment lost 1 base and the V segment lost 4 bases, leaving 8 bases of the junction unmatched. CDR1 is LNHDA and CDR2 is SQIVND in the germline V gene (reference sequence). The CDR3 has 16 residues.

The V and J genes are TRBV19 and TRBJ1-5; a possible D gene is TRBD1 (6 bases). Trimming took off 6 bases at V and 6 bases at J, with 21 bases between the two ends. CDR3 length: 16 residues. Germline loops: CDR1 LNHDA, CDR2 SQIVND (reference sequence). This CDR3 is CASRSGATFRSQPQHF. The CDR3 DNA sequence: TGTGCCAGTAGATCGGGGGCGACGTTTCGTTCTCAGCCCCAGCATTTT.